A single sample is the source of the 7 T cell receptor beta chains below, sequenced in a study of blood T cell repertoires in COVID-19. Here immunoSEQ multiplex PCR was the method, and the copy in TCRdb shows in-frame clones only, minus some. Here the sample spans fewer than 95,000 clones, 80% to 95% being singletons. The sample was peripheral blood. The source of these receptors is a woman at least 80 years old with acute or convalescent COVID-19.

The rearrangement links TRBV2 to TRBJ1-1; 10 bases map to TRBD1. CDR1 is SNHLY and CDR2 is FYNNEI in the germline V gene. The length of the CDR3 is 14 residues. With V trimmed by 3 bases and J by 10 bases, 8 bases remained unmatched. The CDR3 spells CASSEDRGVLGAFF. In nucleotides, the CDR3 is TGTGCCAGCAGTGAGGACAGGGGGGTATTAGGAGCTTTCTTT.

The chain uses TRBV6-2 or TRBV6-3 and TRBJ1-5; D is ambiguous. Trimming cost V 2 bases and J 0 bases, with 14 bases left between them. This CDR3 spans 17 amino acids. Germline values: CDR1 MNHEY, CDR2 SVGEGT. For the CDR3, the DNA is TGTGCCAGCAGTTACCAACTCGGGTACACTAGCAATCAGCCCCAGCATTTT. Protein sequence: CASSYQLGYTSNQPQHF.

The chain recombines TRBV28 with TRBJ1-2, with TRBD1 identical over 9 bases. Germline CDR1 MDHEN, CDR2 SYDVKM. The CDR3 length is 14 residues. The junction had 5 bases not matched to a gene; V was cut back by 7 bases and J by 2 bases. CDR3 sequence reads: CASTRGQGNYGYTF. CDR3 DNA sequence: TGTGCCAGCACTCGAGGACAGGGGAACTATGGCTACACCTTC.

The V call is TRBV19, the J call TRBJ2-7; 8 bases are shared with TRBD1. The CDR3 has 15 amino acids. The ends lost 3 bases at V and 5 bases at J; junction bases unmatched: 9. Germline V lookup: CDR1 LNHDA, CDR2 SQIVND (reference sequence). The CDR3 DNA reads TGTGCCAGTAGTATTACGCCAGGGGGCTTCCACGAGCAGTACTTC. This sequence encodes CASSITPGGFHEQYF.

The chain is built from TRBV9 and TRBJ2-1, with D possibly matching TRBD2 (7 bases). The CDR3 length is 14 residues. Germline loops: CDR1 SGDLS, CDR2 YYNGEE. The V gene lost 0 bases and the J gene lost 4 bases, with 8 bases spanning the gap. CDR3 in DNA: TGTGCCAGCAGCGTAGAGGGGGGGTACAATGAGCAGTTCTTC. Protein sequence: CASSVEGGYNEQFF.

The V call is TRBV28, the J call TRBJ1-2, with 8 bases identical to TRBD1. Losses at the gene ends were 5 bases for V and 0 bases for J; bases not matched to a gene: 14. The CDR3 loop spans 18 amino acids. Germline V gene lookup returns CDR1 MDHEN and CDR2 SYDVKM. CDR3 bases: TGTGCCAGCAGTCGTGACAGGGGTCGCCAATCAGCTAACTATGGCTACACCTTC. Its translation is CASSRDRGRQSANYGYTF.

The CDR3 here is CASSQYNEAFF. The CDR3 DNA reads TGTGCCAGCAGCCAGTATAATGAAGCTTTCTTT. The chain recombines TRBV3-1 (or the pseudogene TRBV3-2) with TRBJ1-1, with D unresolved. Trimming left V 3 bases short and J 7 bases short, with 6 bases between. This CDR3 contains 11 residues. The germline V gene has CDR1 LGHDT and CDR2 YNNKEL (reference sequence).